The rows below give T cell receptor beta chains drawn from one sample of a study of T cell repertoires in cytomegalovirus infection. Using its own MiXCR run on the reads, TCRdb lists one record per CDR3 protein. The table has roughly 320,000 distinct CDR3 sequences, approximately 9.5% seen once. The sample consisted of PBMCs. The origin of the receptors is a human donor in good health (CMV status not recorded). Some clones in this sample may be carry-over from other donors' samples. The CDR3 runs from the conserved cysteine through the conserved F or W. Fields, in order: D gene, V gene, clone size, J gene, CDR3 DNA, CDR3 protein. The D gene is left open where the match is weak. A row's size may be missing; if present it is once, few, many or a size class.

d_call: TRBD1; v_call: TRBV28; clone_size: few; j_call: TRBJ2-1; cdr3_nt: TGTGCCAGCAGTGCACTGGGGACAGGGACCTACAATGAGCAGTTCTTC; cdr3_aa: CASSALGTGTYNEQFF
d_call: TRBD1; v_call: TRBV7-9; clone_size: many; j_call: TRBJ1-2; cdr3_nt: TGTGCCAGCAGCTTAGAGGGACAGCTTCTTGCTAACTATGGCTACACCTTC; cdr3_aa: CASSLEGQLLANYGYTF
d_call: NA; v_call: TRBV18; clone_size: many; j_call: TRBJ2-5; cdr3_nt: TGTGCCAGCTCCCGAAATCGTGAAGAGACCCAGTACTTC; cdr3_aa: CASSRNREETQYF
d_call: NA; v_call: TRBV7-2; clone_size: few; j_call: TRBJ1-5; cdr3_nt: TGTGCCAGCAGCTTAGGGGTGACAGCGAGGAACAATCAGCCCCAGCATTTT; cdr3_aa: CASSLGVTARNNQPQHF
d_call: TRBD1; v_call: TRBV7-2; clone_size: many; j_call: TRBJ2-1; cdr3_nt: TGTGCCAGCAGCCCTAGATCCCGGGACAGGGGGAATAACAATGAGCAGTTCTTC; cdr3_aa: CASSPRSRDRGNNNEQFF
d_call: NA; v_call: TRBV6-6; clone_size: NA; j_call: TRBJ2-5; cdr3_nt: TGTGCCAGCAGTGCACTTGGGACAGCGGGAGAGACCCAGTACTTC; cdr3_aa: CASSALGTAGETQYF
d_call: NA; v_call: TRBV24-1; clone_size: NA; j_call: TRBJ2-5; cdr3_nt: TGTGCCACCAGTGATTTTCAGAGGGACGAGACCCAGTACTTC; cdr3_aa: CATSDFQRDETQYF
d_call: NA; v_call: TRBV19; clone_size: few; j_call: TRBJ2-7; cdr3_nt: TGTGCCAGTAGCACAGGGTTGGGCTACGAGCAGTACTTC; cdr3_aa: CASSTGLGYEQYF
d_call: NA; v_call: TRBV11-2; clone_size: many; j_call: TRBJ2-5; cdr3_nt: TGTGCCAGCAGCCACTGGGCGGACACCCCGGTCGAGACCCAGTACTTC; cdr3_aa: CASSHWADTPVETQYF
d_call: TRBD2; v_call: TRBV4-1; clone_size: few; j_call: TRBJ2-5; cdr3_nt: TGCGCCAGCAGCCAAGTGCGAGCGGGGCAAGAGACCCAGTACTTC; cdr3_aa: CASSQVRAGQETQYF
d_call: TRBD1; v_call: TRBV7-2; clone_size: many; j_call: TRBJ2-1; cdr3_nt: TGTGCCAGCAGCTTAGATCGGACAGGGGGCTTTAATGAGCAGTTCTTC; cdr3_aa: CASSLDRTGGFNEQFF
d_call: TRBD1; v_call: TRBV6-6; clone_size: NA; j_call: TRBJ1-5; cdr3_nt: TGTGCCACACAGGGGGCGCGTAGTCAGCCCCAGCATTTT; cdr3_aa: CATQGARSQPQHF
d_call: NA; v_call: TRBV6-5; clone_size: NA; j_call: TRBJ1-4; cdr3_nt: TGTGCCAGCAGCAGGGGAGGGATACTTGAAAAACTGTTTTTT; cdr3_aa: CASSRGGILEKLFF
d_call: TRBD1; v_call: TRBV20-1; clone_size: NA; j_call: TRBJ1-1; cdr3_nt: TGCAGTGCTAGACCTACAGGGGGCCTCGGGACTGAAGCTTTCTTT; cdr3_aa: CSARPTGGLGTEAFF
d_call: NA; v_call: TRBV30; clone_size: few; j_call: TRBJ2-7; cdr3_nt: TGTGCCTGGAGGGGGGACTACGAGCAGTACTTC; cdr3_aa: CAWRGDYEQYF
d_call: TRBD2; v_call: TRBV7-9; clone_size: many; j_call: TRBJ2-7; cdr3_nt: TGTGCCAGCAGCTTCCCGACTAGCGGGGAACCCTACGAGCAGTACTTC; cdr3_aa: CASSFPTSGEPYEQYF
d_call: TRBD1; v_call: TRBV20-1; clone_size: many; j_call: TRBJ2-7; cdr3_nt: TGCAGTGCCCTAAATTCGGGACAGTCCTTCTACGAGCAGTACTTC; cdr3_aa: CSALNSGQSFYEQYF
d_call: NA; v_call: TRBV13; clone_size: many; j_call: TRBJ1-4; cdr3_nt: TGTGCCAGCAGCTCCCGGGACGGTAATGAAAAACTGTTTTTT; cdr3_aa: CASSSRDGNEKLFF
d_call: NA; v_call: TRBV20-1; clone_size: many; j_call: TRBJ2-7; cdr3_nt: TGCAGTGCTAGAGGAGGTGTTCAACTTTACGAGCAGTACTTC; cdr3_aa: CSARGGVQLYEQYF
d_call: NA; v_call: TRBV11-2; clone_size: NA; j_call: TRBJ1-4; cdr3_nt: TGTGCCAGCAGCCAACCGGGACAAGGGGAAGAAAAACTGTTTTTT; cdr3_aa: CASSQPGQGEEKLFF
d_call: NA; v_call: TRBV4-2; clone_size: many; j_call: TRBJ1-5; cdr3_nt: TGTGCCAGCAGCCAGGCCCCGGCGGGGTTGCCTCAGCCCCAGCATTTT; cdr3_aa: CASSQAPAGLPQPQHF
d_call: TRBD2; v_call: TRBV11-2; clone_size: many; j_call: TRBJ2-5; cdr3_nt: TGTGCCAGCAGCTCCGGGACTAGCGGGGGCCCCCACCAGTACTTC; cdr3_aa: CASSSGTSGGPHQYF
d_call: NA; v_call: TRBV18; clone_size: NA; j_call: TRBJ2-7; cdr3_nt: TGTGCCAGCTCACCACTGGGCAGGGCAATGCCGACTACGACCGAGCAGTACTTC; cdr3_aa: CASSPLGRAMPTTTEQYF
d_call: NA; v_call: TRBV12-3/TRBV12-4; clone_size: many; j_call: TRBJ1-1; cdr3_nt: TGTGCCAGCAGCCGGCGGGATGGGGTTGGAGCTTTCTTT; cdr3_aa: CASSRRDGVGAFF
d_call: NA; v_call: TRBV12-5; clone_size: NA; j_call: TRBJ1-1; cdr3_nt: TGTGCTAGTGGTTTGGGGGGATTGAACACTGAAGCTTTCTTT; cdr3_aa: CASGLGGLNTEAFF
d_call: NA; v_call: TRBV7-2; clone_size: many; j_call: TRBJ2-5; cdr3_nt: TGTGCCAGCAGCTTGCCACCCCAAGAGACCCAGTACTTC; cdr3_aa: CASSLPPQETQYF
d_call: NA; v_call: TRBV12-3/TRBV12-4; clone_size: few; j_call: TRBJ1-2; cdr3_nt: TGTGCCAGCAGTTTTCACCGGGGGAATGGTGGCTACACCTTC; cdr3_aa: CASSFHRGNGGYTF
d_call: NA; v_call: TRBV4-1; clone_size: few; j_call: TRBJ2-5; cdr3_nt: TGCGCCAGCAGCCAAGATCTCCGGGCCGAGACCCAGTACTTC; cdr3_aa: CASSQDLRAETQYF
d_call: TRBD2; v_call: TRBV12-3/TRBV12-4; clone_size: many; j_call: TRBJ2-6; cdr3_nt: TGTGCCAGCAGTTCCTCCTCGGCGGGAGGACCGACTGCTGGGGCCAACGTCCTGACTTTC; cdr3_aa: CASSSSSAGGPTAGANVLTF
d_call: NA; v_call: TRBV10-3; clone_size: many; j_call: TRBJ1-1; cdr3_nt: TGTGCCATCAGTACGGTCTGGGACACTGAAGCTTTCTTT; cdr3_aa: CAISTVWDTEAFF
d_call: TRBD1; v_call: TRBV29-1; clone_size: few; j_call: TRBJ2-7; cdr3_nt: TGCAGCGGTCAGGGACAGGCTTACGAGCAGTACTTC; cdr3_aa: CSGQGQAYEQYF
d_call: TRBD1; v_call: TRBV7-2; clone_size: many; j_call: TRBJ2-7; cdr3_nt: TGTGCCAGCAGCTTAGTTAGGGGGCGTTCCGAGCAGTACTTC; cdr3_aa: CASSLVRGRSEQYF
d_call: NA; v_call: TRBV12-5; clone_size: NA; j_call: TRBJ1-2; cdr3_nt: TGTGCTAGTTCGATGGCCGGTAACTATGGCTACACCTTC; cdr3_aa: CASSMAGNYGYTF
d_call: NA; v_call: TRBV19; clone_size: few; j_call: TRBJ1-2; cdr3_nt: TGTGCCAGTACTGGTTCAAACTATGGCTACACCTTC; cdr3_aa: CASTGSNYGYTF
d_call: NA; v_call: TRBV7-2; clone_size: many; j_call: TRBJ2-5; cdr3_nt: TGTGCCAGCAGCTTAGTTTATGGGGGTGGGCGAGAGACCCAGTACTTC; cdr3_aa: CASSLVYGGGRETQYF
d_call: TRBD1; v_call: TRBV7-2; clone_size: few; j_call: TRBJ1-1; cdr3_nt: TGTGCCAGCAGCGACAGGGGGCTCGAAGCTTTCTTT; cdr3_aa: CASSDRGLEAFF
d_call: NA; v_call: TRBV20-1; clone_size: few; j_call: TRBJ1-2; cdr3_nt: TGCAGTGCTAGAGATCGGGGAGGCTACACCTTC; cdr3_aa: CSARDRGGYTF
d_call: TRBD2; v_call: TRBV29-1; clone_size: many; j_call: TRBJ2-1; cdr3_nt: TGCAGCGTCCGGACTAGCCGGGACACAAATGAGCAGTTCTTC; cdr3_aa: CSVRTSRDTNEQFF
d_call: NA; v_call: TRBV6-2/TRBV6-3; clone_size: NA; j_call: TRBJ1-2; cdr3_nt: TGTGCCAGCAGCTCCCTGGCGGGGGCCGGAGGCTACACCTTC; cdr3_aa: CASSSLAGAGGYTF
d_call: NA; v_call: TRBV28; clone_size: many; j_call: TRBJ1-5; cdr3_nt: TGTGCCAGCAGTTTGGGGCAGTTCAATCAGCCCCAGCATTTT; cdr3_aa: CASSLGQFNQPQHF